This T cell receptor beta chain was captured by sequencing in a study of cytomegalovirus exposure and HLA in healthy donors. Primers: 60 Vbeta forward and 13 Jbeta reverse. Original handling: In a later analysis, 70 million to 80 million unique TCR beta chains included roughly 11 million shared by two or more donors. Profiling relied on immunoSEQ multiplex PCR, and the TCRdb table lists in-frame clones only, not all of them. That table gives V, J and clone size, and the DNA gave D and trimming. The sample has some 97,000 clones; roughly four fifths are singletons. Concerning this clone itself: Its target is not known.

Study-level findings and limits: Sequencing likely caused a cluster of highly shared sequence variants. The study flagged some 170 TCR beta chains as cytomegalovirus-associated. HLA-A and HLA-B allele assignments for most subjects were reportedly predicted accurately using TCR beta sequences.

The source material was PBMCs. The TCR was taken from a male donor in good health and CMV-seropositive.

In DNA, the CDR3 is TGTGCCACAACCTCCGGGACAAACAGCGTTCGGCCCCAGCATTTT. It encodes CATTSGTNSVRPQHF. The chain recombines TRBV19 with TRBJ1-5; perhaps TRBD1 as D (6 bases). The CDR3 has 15 amino acids. V was shortened by 10 bases and J by 9 bases, with 25 bases between the two germline ends. Germline V gene sequence: CDR1 LNHDA, CDR2 SQIVND (reference sequence).